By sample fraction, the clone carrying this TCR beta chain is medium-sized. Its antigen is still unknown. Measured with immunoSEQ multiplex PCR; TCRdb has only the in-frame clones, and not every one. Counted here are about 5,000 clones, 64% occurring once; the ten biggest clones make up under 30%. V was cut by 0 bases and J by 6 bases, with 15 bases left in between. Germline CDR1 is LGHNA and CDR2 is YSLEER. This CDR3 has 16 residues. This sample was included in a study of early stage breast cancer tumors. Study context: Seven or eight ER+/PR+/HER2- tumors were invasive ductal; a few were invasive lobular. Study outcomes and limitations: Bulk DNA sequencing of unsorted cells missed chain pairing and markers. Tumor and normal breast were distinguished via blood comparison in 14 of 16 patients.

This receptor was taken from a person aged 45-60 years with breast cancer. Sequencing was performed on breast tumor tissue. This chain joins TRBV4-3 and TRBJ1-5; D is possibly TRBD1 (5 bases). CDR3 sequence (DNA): TGCGCCAGCAGCCAAGATTTCCGGGGGGATAGTCAGCCCCAGCATTTT. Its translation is CASSQDFRGDSQPQHF.